Presented here are 23 T cell receptor beta chains from one specimen sequenced in a study of blood T cell repertoires in COVID-19. Measured with immunoSEQ multiplex PCR; TCRdb has only the in-frame clones, and not every one. The data contain more than 300,000 clones, approximately 91% of them singletons. Material: peripheral blood. These receptors were collected from a woman in her sixties or seventies with COVID-19, enrolled during active disease.

The gene calls are TRBV15 and TRBJ2-4; 10 bases line up with TRBD1. This CDR3 spans 19 amino acids. Trimming took 2 bases from V and 1 from J; bases not matched to a gene: 11. The germline CDR1 and CDR2 sequences are LNHNV and YYDKDF (reference sequence). CDR3 nucleotides: TGTGCCACCAGCAGATTGGGACAGGGGTTCCCGGGGGCCAAAAACATTCAGTACTTC. Translating it yields CATSRLGQGFPGAKNIQYF.

The J gene is TRBJ2-1, the V gene TRBV6-1; 10 bases match TRBD2. The V gene end was trimmed by 0 bases and the J gene end by 1 base; junction bases not matched to a gene: 0. This CDR3 region has 16 residues. Germline V lookup: CDR1 MNHNS, CDR2 SASEGT. The DNA for the CDR3 is TGTGCCAGCAGTGAAGCTAGCGGGGGGTCCTACAATGAGCAGTTCTTC. The encoded protein is CASSEASGGSYNEQFF.

V is TRBV9 and J is TRBJ2-4, with 14 bases lining up with TRBD2. Germline V CDR1 and CDR2: SGDLS, YYNGEE. Germline trimming cut 4 bases from V and 8 bases from J; bases unmatched to any gene: 14. The CDR3 contains 18 residues. DNA of the CDR3: TGTGCCAGCAGCCCTAGACAGGGACTAGCGGGGGTATTAGACATTCAGTACTTC. Amino acid sequence: CASSPRQGLAGVLDIQYF.

V is TRBV15 and J is TRBJ1-1, with a possible D match to TRBD1 (6 bases). This CDR3 is built from 14 residues. V was clipped by 7 bases and J by 2 bases, with 14 bases between them. Looked up from germline, CDR1 is LNHNV and CDR2 is YYDKDF (reference sequence). For the CDR3, the DNA is TGTGCCACCATAAGGGGGGGCAGCAACACTGAAGCTTTCTTT. Translated: CATIRGGSNTEAFF.

V is TRBV6-5 and J is TRBJ1-1; no clear D gene. The V end was cut by 0 bases, the J end by 1 base, with 9 bases between. CDR3 length: 15 amino acids. Germline CDR1 MNHEY, CDR2 SVGAGI. The DNA of the CDR3 is TGTGCCAGCAGTTACTCTAGGAGGGCGAACACTGAAGCTTTCTTT. This gives the protein CASSYSRRANTEAFF.

The gene calls are TRBV3-1 (or the pseudogene TRBV3-2) and TRBJ2-1, with D possibly being TRBD2 (6 bases). Germline V gene lookup returns CDR1 LGHDT and CDR2 YNNKEL (reference sequence). V lost 8 bases to trimming and J lost 7 bases, with 15 bases between them. The CDR3 length is 13 residues. CDR3 coding DNA: TGTGCCAGCTGCGAGGGTCGGGGGAATGAGCAGTTCTTC. Translation gives CASCEGRGNEQFF.

The genes are TRBV5-8 and TRBJ1-4, with 8 bases aligning to TRBD1. J was trimmed by 8 bases and V by 2 bases; bases with no gene match: 5. CDR1 is SGHTS, CDR2 YDEGEE, per germline. This CDR3 has 14 residues. The CDR3 here is CASSFGQGWEKLFF. In DNA form, the CDR3 reads TGTGCCAGCAGCTTCGGACAGGGTTGGGAAAAACTGTTTTTT.

This clone was detected once. The chain is built from TRBV6-6 and TRBJ1-6; D is uncertain. The CDR3 contains 14 residues. V was shortened by 5 bases and J by 7 bases, with 12 bases between the two germline ends. Germline CDR1 reads MNHNY; CDR2 reads SVGAGI (reference sequence). The CDR3 bases are TGTGCCAGCAGTGCCGGGAACTCCAATTCACCCCTCCACTTT. Residues: CASSAGNSNSPLHF.

V is TRBV12-3 or TRBV12-4 and J is TRBJ1-1; D unclear. The CDR3 has 13 amino acids. Trimming took 3 bases from V and 12 from J, leaving 17 bases between them. CDR3 protein: CASSLGVTLGTFF. The CDR3 region has the DNA TGTGCCAGCAGTTTGGGAGTTACCCTCGGAACTTTCTTT.

The chain is built from TRBV10-3 and TRBJ2-3; 10 bases align to TRBD2. Unmatched junction bases numbered 5, after V lost 10 bases and J lost 1 base. The CDR3 totals 14 residues. CDR1 is ENHRY, CDR2 SYGVKD, per germline. The DNA for the CDR3 is TGTGCCACAGGAGCGGGGGGGGGCACAGATACGCAGTATTTT. Its protein is CATGAGGGTDTQYF.

The V call is TRBV27, the J call TRBJ1-3; D not resolved. Trimming removed 6 bases at V and 0 bases at J, with 12 bases between. Germline V gives CDR1 MNHEY, CDR2 SMNVEV (reference sequence). The CDR3 has 15 residues. CDR3 residues: CASRSGSNSGNTIYF. CDR3 nucleotide sequence: TGTGCCAGCAGGTCCGGGAGTAACTCTGGAAACACCATATATTTT.

V is TRBV6-5 and J is TRBJ1-2; D is perhaps TRBD1 (5 bases). This CDR3 contains 10 residues. V lost 7 bases and J lost 6, with 6 bases in between. Looked up from germline, CDR1 is MNHEY and CDR2 is SVGAGI. The CDR3 nucleotides read TGTGCCAGCACGGGGGATGGCTACACCTTC. This translates into CASTGDGYTF.

The rearrangement links TRBV5-1 to TRBJ1-2; 7 bases are shared with TRBD1. This CDR3 has 13 amino acids. V gave up 5 bases and J gave up 3 bases; unmatched junction bases: 4. Germline V lookup: CDR1 SGHRS, CDR2 YFSETQ. CDR3 sequence (DNA): TGCGCCAGCAGTCGGGACAGTCACTATGGCTACACCTTC. Amino acids: CASSRDSHYGYTF.

The V call is TRBV3-1 (or the pseudogene TRBV3-2), the J call TRBJ1-2, with 7 positions matching TRBD1. The CDR3 is 13 amino acids. Germline V gene lookup returns CDR1 LGHDT and CDR2 YNNKEL (reference sequence). Unmatched junction bases numbered 6, after V lost 3 bases and J lost 8 bases. CDR3: CASSHQGGKGYTF. CDR3 bases: TGTGCCAGCAGCCACCAGGGGGGAAAAGGCTACACCTTC.

In DNA form, the CDR3 reads TGTGCCAGCAGCTTAGTCGTGGGCTCTTACAATGAGCAGTTCTTC. Translating it yields CASSLVVGSYNEQFF. The chain carries TRBV7-7 and TRBJ2-1; D uncertain. The V end lost 1 base, the J end lost 4 bases, and 11 bases lay between the germline ends. Per germline, CDR1 SSHAT and CDR2 FNYEAQ (reference sequence). The CDR3 consists of 15 residues.

This chain uses TRBV27 with TRBJ2-1, with 12 bases lining up with TRBD1. After removal of 6 bases from V and 7 bases from J, the junction contained 7 bases not matched to a gene. There are 15 residues in the CDR3. Germline CDR1 is MNHEY and CDR2 is SMNVEV (reference sequence). The CDR3 is CASRSGTGGRNEQFF. CDR3 coding DNA: TGTGCCAGCAGGTCCGGGACAGGGGGCAGGAATGAGCAGTTCTTC.

The chain couples TRBV7-8 to TRBJ1-4; weak D call: TRBD1 (6 bases). V lost 1 base, J lost 7 bases, and 10 bases lay in between. This CDR3 has 14 amino acids. CDR1 is SGHVS, CDR2 FQNEAQ, per germline. CDR3 amino acids: CASSLGQGIEKLFF. Here the CDR3 DNA reads TGTGCCAGCAGCTTAGGGCAGGGGATTGAAAAACTGTTTTTT.

The chain combines TRBV19 with TRBJ1-6; D is perhaps TRBD1 (6 bases). The CDR3 spans 13 residues. Trimming took off 7 bases at V and 6 bases at J, with 10 bases between the two ends. CDR1 is LNHDA, CDR2 SQIVND, per germline (reference sequence). In nucleotides, the CDR3 is TGTGCCAGTACCGGACAGTTTAATTCACCCCTCCACTTT. Translating it yields CASTGQFNSPLHF.

This clone came up once. This chain uses TRBV25-1 with TRBJ2-7, with D maybe TRBD1 (5 bases). The CDR3 is 13 residues long. The germline V gene has CDR1 MGHDK and CDR2 SYGVNS. With 10 bases removed from V and 3 bases from J, the gap between germline ends came to 16 bases. Here the CDR3 DNA reads TGTGCCAATGAGAAAGGGGTTAACTACGAGCAGTACTTC. This translates into CANEKGVNYEQYF.

V usage is TRBV5-1 and J usage is TRBJ2-5, with 7 bases that match TRBD1. V was clipped by 7 bases and J by 5 bases; unmatched bases: 14. Looked up from germline, CDR1 is SGHRS and CDR2 is YFSETQ. The CDR3 sequence is 15 residues long. CDR3 loop: CASGQSDRPEETQYF. The DNA for the CDR3 is TGCGCCAGCGGACAATCGGACAGGCCCGAGGAGACCCAGTACTTC.

This chain uses TRBV4-1 with TRBJ2-1; 12 nucleotides line up with TRBD2. The J segment lost 4 bases and the V segment lost 3 bases, leaving 7 bases of the junction unmatched. In germline, CDR1 is MGHRA, CDR2 YSYEKL. CDR3 length: 17 residues. CDR3 sequence reads: CASSQTLAGGPYNEQFF. As DNA, the CDR3 is TGCGCCAGCAGCCAGACACTAGCGGGGGGACCGTACAATGAGCAGTTCTTC.

The chain uses TRBV24-1 and TRBJ1-2, with TRBD1 identical over 8 bases. The CDR3 extends over 14 amino acids. V dropped 5 bases and J dropped 3; count of bases not matched to a gene: 4. CDR1 and CDR2 from the germline V gene are KGHDR and SFDVKD. The CDR3 region is CATSAGGADYGYTF. CDR3 nucleotides: TGTGCCACCAGTGCAGGGGGCGCCGACTATGGCTACACCTTC.

V usage is TRBV5-6 and J usage is TRBJ2-7, with a possible D match to TRBD1 (6 bases). Trimming cost V 4 bases and J 4 bases, with 18 bases left between them. The CDR3 has 15 amino acids. Germline CDR1 and CDR2: SGHDT and YYEEEE. The CDR3 sequence is CASSRQESLLYEQYF. The CDR3 DNA is TGTGCCAGCAGCCGACAGGAGTCATTGCTTTACGAGCAGTACTTC.